One and the same sample provided the 24 T cell receptor beta chains below, sequenced in a study of memory CD4+ T cells and cytomegalovirus serostatus. Assay used: immunoSEQ multiplex PCR; TCRdb lists only in-frame clones, some missing. The repertoire holds about 27,000 clones, with more than 75% as singletons. Single viable CD3+CD4+CD8-CD45RO+ cells were sorted as the memory CD4+ T cells. Input material: memory CD4+ T cells from blood. The source is an adult in good health and CMV-seronegative.

J is TRBJ2-7 and V is TRBV9; possible D gene TRBD2, 5 bases. Trimming pared 4 bases from V and 2 bases from J, leaving 16 bases between. The CDR3 sequence is 15 residues long. Germline values: CDR1 SGDLS, CDR2 YYNGEE. The CDR3 sequence is CASSPNVGSAYEQYF. The CDR3 bases are TGTGCCAGCAGCCCTAATGTTGGGAGCGCCTACGAGCAGTACTTC.

The gene calls are TRBV28 and TRBJ1-2; D unresolved. Trimming pared 3 bases from V and 4 bases from J, leaving 15 bases between. CDR1 is MDHEN, CDR2 SYDVKM, per germline. The CDR3 covers 15 residues. In DNA, the CDR3 is TGTGCCAGCAGTTTTTCGGGGTCCGCGGTCTATGGCTACACCTTC. It codes for CASSFSGSAVYGYTF.

This clone is judged medium-sized. The chain has TRBV28 and TRBJ1-5; 9 nucleotides line up with TRBD1. This CDR3 spans 15 amino acids. V shed 4 bases, J shed 5 bases, and the junction held 6 bases outside the gene matches. CDR1 is MDHEN and CDR2 is SYDVKM in the germline V gene. The CDR3 loop is CASSSTGTGYQPQHF. The CDR3 nucleotides read TGTGCCAGCAGTTCCACCGGGACAGGGTATCAGCCCCAGCATTTT.

This clone was found a few times. The chain combines TRBV5-1 with TRBJ2-1; possibly TRBD1 for D (6 bases). The CDR3 totals 13 residues. Between the trimmed V and J ends, which lost 4 bases and 5 bases, there was a span of 10 bases. Germline CDR1 and CDR2: SGHRS and YFSETQ. CDR3 bases: TGCGCCAGCAGCATCCGGGACAACAATGAGCAGTTCTTC. It codes for CASSIRDNNEQFF.

The chain joins TRBV27 to TRBJ2-7; no clear D gene. Between the trimmed V and J ends, which lost 2 bases and 0 bases, there was a span of 8 bases. Germline CDR1 reads MNHEY; CDR2 reads SMNVEV (reference sequence). The CDR3 extends over 14 amino acids. As DNA, the CDR3 is TGTGCCAGCAGTTTACGTCAGAGCTCCTACGAGCAGTACTTC. It yields the protein CASSLRQSSYEQYF.

V usage is TRBV6-5 and J usage is TRBJ1-1; tentative D call: TRBD1 (6 bases). The CDR3 has 15 amino acids. Germline lookup yields CDR1 MNHEY and CDR2 SVGAGI. Trimming took 6 bases from V and 4 from J, leaving 18 bases between them. The CDR3 sequence is CASSTAGGAPTEAFF. The CDR3 coding sequence is TGTGCCAGCAGCACTGCCGGGGGGGCGCCCACTGAAGCTTTCTTT.

The J gene is TRBJ1-1, the V gene TRBV28; tentatively, D is TRBD1 (6 bases). This CDR3 region has 14 residues. V dropped 3 bases and J dropped 5 bases, with 13 bases sitting between them. The V gene's germline CDR1 is MDHEN and CDR2 SYDVKM. CDR3 DNA: TGTGCCAGCAGTTTGGCAGGGGTCACTACTGAAGCTTTCTTT. This sequence encodes CASSLAGVTTEAFF.

V and J are TRBV7-2 and TRBJ1-1, with D unclear. The CDR3 is 13 amino acids. The germline gives CDR1 SGHTA, CDR2 FQGNSA. Trimming took off 5 bases at V and 5 bases at J, with 12 bases between the two ends. The CDR3 loop is CASSPVERTEAFF. The DNA of the CDR3 is TGTGCCAGCAGCCCAGTGGAAAGGACTGAAGCTTTCTTT.

This clone was detected only once. This chain links TRBV6-5 with TRBJ2-7; TRBD2 agrees at 13 bases. The V gene end was trimmed by 5 bases and the J gene end by 7 bases; junction bases not matched to a gene: 5. This CDR3 is 14 amino acids long. CDR1 MNHEY and CDR2 SVGAGI come from the germline V gene. The CDR3 loop is CASSVGLAGVEQYF. CDR3 in DNA: TGTGCCAGCAGTGTCGGACTAGCGGGAGTTGAGCAGTACTTC.

The chain's CDR3 is CASSDTGPYEQYF. CDR3 sequence (DNA): TGTGCCAGCAGCGATACTGGACCCTACGAGCAGTACTTC. The genes are TRBV7-2 and TRBJ2-7; D not certain. Germline values: CDR1 SGHTA, CDR2 FQGNSA. This CDR3 has 13 amino acids. Trimming stripped 5 bases from V and 2 bases from J, with 10 bases between.

In DNA, the CDR3 is TGTGCCAGCAGCTTAGTGCTCTTAAGTTTTTCCTACAATGAGCAGTTCTTC. It encodes CASSLVLLSFSYNEQFF. J is TRBJ2-1 and V is TRBV7-2; D is unclear. CDR1 and CDR2 (germline): SGHTA, FQGNSA. This CDR3 has 17 residues. Trimming took 1 base from V and 1 from J, leaving 14 bases between them. Looking up the rest from reference TRBV7-2 and TRBJ2-1 gives the full variable domain: GAGVSQSPSNKVTEKGKDVELRCDPISGHTALYWYRQSLGQGLEFLIYFQGNSAPDKSGLPSDRFSAERTGGSVSTLTIQRTQQEDSAVYLCASSLVLLSFSYNEQFFGPGTRLTVL.

The chain carries TRBV7-2 and TRBJ2-7; 7 bases are a match to TRBD1. J lost 5 bases, V lost 4 bases, and 8 bases had no gene match. The CDR3 runs to 14 residues. Germline CDR1 is SGHTA and CDR2 is FQGNSA. The CDR3 DNA follows: TGTGCCAGCAGCTCAGGGACAGTTCTGCACGAGCAGTACTTC. Protein: CASSSGTVLHEQYF.

The genes are TRBV6-5 and TRBJ1-2, with no clear D. Germline loops: CDR1 MNHEY, CDR2 SVGAGI. Deletions cut 2 bases from V and 0 bases from J, with 4 bases between. The CDR3 runs to 13 residues. The CDR3 DNA is TGTGCCAGCAGTTACCAGTCTAACTATGGCTACACCTTC. Protein: CASSYQSNYGYTF.

V gene TRBV27 combines with J gene TRBJ1-5; weak D call: TRBD1 (6 bases). CDR1 is MNHEY and CDR2 is SMNVEV in the germline V gene (reference sequence). CDR3 length equals 14 residues. Trimming removed 5 bases at V and 0 bases at J, with 8 bases between. This CDR3 reads CASSPTGSNQPQHF. The CDR3 region has the DNA TGTGCCAGCAGTCCGACAGGTAGCAATCAGCCCCAGCATTTT.

The chain links TRBV6-5 to TRBJ1-6; the D is unclear. Germline V gene lookup returns CDR1 MNHEY and CDR2 SVGAGI. The CDR3 spans 14 residues. V was cut by 2 bases and J by 5 bases, with 7 bases left in between. This CDR3 reads CASSYRTNNSPLHF. The CDR3 DNA reads as TGTGCCAGCAGTTACCGGACTAATAATTCACCCCTCCACTTT.

The rearrangement links TRBV5-4 to TRBJ1-1; D ambiguous. This CDR3 region has 17 residues. Trimming took 0 bases from V and 0 from J, leaving 15 bases between them. Germline V gene lookup returns CDR1 SGHNT and CDR2 YYREEE (reference sequence). For the CDR3, the DNA is TGTGCCAGCAGCTTGGGGGTGGCCAGTACCTTGAACACTGAAGCTTTCTTT. Translated: CASSLGVASTLNTEAFF.

This chain uses TRBV7-2 with TRBJ2-5; D is possibly TRBD2 (6 bases). Trimming left V 4 bases short and J 4 bases short, with 10 bases between. Germline CDR1 and CDR2: SGHTA and FQGNSA. This CDR3 comprises 13 residues. As DNA, the CDR3 is TGTGCCAGCAGCTCCCGACTAGGAGAGACCCAGTACTTC. Translation: CASSSRLGETQYF.

On this clone: This sample includes further DNA sequences coding for the same CDR3. The rearrangement links TRBV10-3 to TRBJ1-1, with D uncertain. Looked up from germline, CDR1 is ENHRY and CDR2 is SYGVKD. The V end was cut by 4 bases, the J end by 3 bases, with 9 bases between. This CDR3 contains 13 residues. The CDR3 nucleotides are TGTGCCATCAGTGTTAGGGAGGACACTGAAGCTTTCTTT. Amino acid sequence: CAISVREDTEAFF.

The chain carries TRBV19 and TRBJ2-1, with D possibly being TRBD1 or TRBD2 (5 bases each). The germline gives CDR1 LNHDA, CDR2 SQIVND (reference sequence). There are 14 residues in the CDR3. Trimming left V 5 bases short and J 14 bases short, with 22 bases between. The CDR3 bases are TGTGCCAGTAGTGTCGGGACCCGATTCACACCTGAGTTCTTC. It translates to CASSVGTRFTPEFF.

This chain connects TRBV10-2 to TRBJ2-7; D might be TRBD2 (6 bases). V lost 5 bases to trimming and J lost 2 bases, with 10 bases between them. The CDR3 is 13 amino acids. Germline loops: CDR1 WSHSY, CDR2 SAAADI. CDR3 nucleotide sequence: TGCGCCAGCAGTTCTAGCGATACCTACGAGCAGTACTTC. Protein sequence: CASSSSDTYEQYF.

The V and J genes are TRBV12-5 and TRBJ1-1; D is uncertain. The CDR3 totals 12 residues. Germline V gene sequence: CDR1 LGHNT, CDR2 FRNRAP. The germline V and J ends were trimmed by 6 bases and 3 bases, with 8 bases remaining between them. CDR3 bases: TGTGCTAGTGGCAATTTCGACACTGAAGCTTTCTTT. This encodes CASGNFDTEAFF.

V and J are TRBV6-6 and TRBJ1-2; D remains unclear. Trimming removed 6 bases from V and 3 bases from J, with 17 bases in between. Germline lookup yields CDR1 MNHNY and CDR2 SVGAGI (reference sequence). The CDR3 sequence is 15 residues long. CDR3 DNA: TGTGCCAGCAGCAAGTACCCAGCGGCGGACTATGGCTACACCTTC. It encodes CASSKYPAADYGYTF.

The CDR3 protein is CSAKPEQWTTTHNQPQHF. Written as DNA, the CDR3 is TGCAGCGCGAAACCTGAGCAATGGACTACTACCCACAATCAGCCCCAGCATTTT. The chain is built from TRBV29-1 and TRBJ1-5, with unresolved D. There are 18 residues in the CDR3. Germline V gives CDR1 SQVTM, CDR2 ANQGSEA. Trimming stripped 7 bases from V and 3 bases from J, with 28 bases between. Based on the CDR3 plus reference TRBV29-1 and TRBJ1-5, the full variable domain is SAVISQKPSRDICQRGTSLTIQCQVDSQVTMMFWYRQQPGQSLTLIATANQGSEATYESGFVIDKFPISRPNLTFSTLTVSNMSPEDSSIYLCSAKPEQWTTTHNQPQHFGDGTRLSIL.

The chain is built from TRBV30 and TRBJ2-5, with TRBD2 matching 9 bases. From germline, CDR1 is GTSNPN and CDR2 SVGIG (reference sequence). V shed 1 base and J 2 bases; nucleotides not matched to a gene: 5. This CDR3 contains 15 residues. The CDR3 sequence: CAWSEQRGAQETQYF. CDR3 sequence (DNA): TGTGCCTGGAGTGAACAGCGGGGGGCGCAAGAGACCCAGTACTTC.